These 8 T cell receptor beta chains share one sample of origin, sequenced in a study of T cells in Graves' hyperthyroidism and ophthalmopathy. RNA transcripts yielded amplified TCR beta CDR3 regions. The TCR CDR3 was amplified in a first-round RT-PCR using the HTBI primer set. TCRdb ran MiXCR on the multiplex PCR reads and lists one entry per CDR3 protein. The sample records 500,000 to 650,000 distinct CDR3 sequences, around 15% being singletons. The sequenced sample consisted of blood. The receptor source for this set is a woman aged 50 to 65 with Graves' ophthalmopathy.

This clonotype was recorded many times. The V gene is TRBV11-2, the J gene TRBJ1-4, with a possible D match to TRBD1 (5 bases). The CDR3 sequence is 15 residues long. In germline, CDR1 is SGHAT, CDR2 FQNNGV. The V end was cut by 5 bases, the J end by 3 bases, with 13 bases between. CDR3 sequence (DNA): TGTGCCAGCAGCCCCGGGACGGACCCTAATGAAAAACTGTTTTTT. Translating it yields CASSPGTDPNEKLFF.

Many counts were recorded for this clonotype. The gene calls are TRBV6-1 and TRBJ1-1; TRBD1 aligns across 11 bases. V trimming: 5 bases; J trimming: 5 bases; junction bases outside the gene matches: 7. The CDR3 consists of 15 residues. The germline V gene encodes CDR1 MNHNS and CDR2 SASEGT. The chain's CDR3 is CASSPRDRGGTEAFF. The CDR3 nucleotides are TGTGCCAGCAGTCCTCGGGACAGGGGGGGAACTGAAGCTTTCTTT.

This clonotype was detected only a few times. This chain joins TRBV9 and TRBJ1-6, with D uncertain. This CDR3 has 15 amino acids. V was trimmed by 0 bases and J by 6 bases, leaving 10 bases between them. CDR1 SGDLS and CDR2 YYNGEE come from the germline V gene. In nucleotides, the CDR3 is TGTGCCAGCAGCGTAGCTGCCGTTCCTAATTCACCCCTCCACTTT. Translation: CASSVAAVPNSPLHF.

This chain connects TRBV19 to TRBJ2-7, with a weak D call TRBD2 (6 bases). The V gene lost 0 bases and the J gene lost 4 bases, with 10 bases spanning the gap. This CDR3 region has 14 residues. CDR1 is LNHDA and CDR2 is SQIVND in the germline V gene (reference sequence). The CDR3 sequence is CASSIEGLPYEQYF. CDR3 in DNA: TGTGCCAGTAGTATAGAGGGACTTCCTTACGAGCAGTACTTC.

In its sample, this clonotype was seen a few times. This chain connects TRBV10-3 to TRBJ1-4; the match to TRBD1 covers 7 bases. The J segment lost 5 bases and the V segment lost 0 bases, leaving 6 bases of the junction unmatched. This CDR3 spans 16 amino acids. CDR1 and CDR2 (germline): ENHRY, SYGVKD. The CDR3 sequence: CAISESMRQGNEKLFF. The CDR3 nucleotides read TGTGCCATCAGTGAGTCTATGAGACAGGGAAATGAAAAACTGTTTTTT.

At least ten counts were recorded for this clonotype. This rearrangement joins TRBV6-2 or TRBV6-3 to TRBJ1-5; D unclear. Germline V gives CDR1 MNHEY, CDR2 SVGEGT. The CDR3 loop spans 14 amino acids. V was cut by 6 bases and J by 4 bases, with 13 bases left in between. The CDR3 region is CASRDIQANQPQHF. The CDR3, as DNA: TGTGCCAGCAGAGACATCCAAGCGAATCAGCCCCAGCATTTT.

The table lists this clonotype with many counts. V is TRBV5-6 and J is TRBJ2-7, with D unclear. V lost 4 bases to trimming and J lost 5 bases, with 16 bases between them. The CDR3 spans 14 residues. CDR1 and CDR2 from the germline V gene are SGHDT and YYEEEE. The CDR3 sequence: CASSPSMILDEQYF. CDR3 sequence (DNA): TGTGCCAGCAGCCCCTCAATGATCCTCGACGAGCAGTACTTC.

This clonotype was observed a handful of times. The gene calls are TRBV5-1 and TRBJ2-5; possible D gene TRBD2, 6 bases. Germline CDR1 is SGHRS and CDR2 is YFSETQ. Trimming removed 2 bases from V and 2 bases from J, with 13 bases in between. The CDR3 runs 15 residues. The CDR3 coding sequence is TGCGCCAGCAGCTTACGGCGGGAACTACAAGAGACCCAGTACTTC. Translating gives CASSLRRELQETQYF.